This TCR beta chain was retrieved from a study of T cells in Graves' hyperthyroidism and ophthalmopathy (dated by TCRdb to about 2019). The study in broad terms: Peripheral blood samples were taken at the time of initial diagnosis, prior to any treatment. Once sampling was done, hyperthyroidism patients were given methimazole at a starting dose of 30 mg daily, whereas ophthalmopathy patients were given high-dose intravenous methylprednisolone. Prospective prediction of ophthalmopathy was tested in an independent validation cohort consisting of about 19 hyperthyroidism patients and around 17 patients who later progressed to ophthalmopathy. The 85 to 100 discovery patients were divided at random into training and test sets in a 7:3 ratio. Thyroid tissue and blood T-cell repertoires from six Graves' hyperthyroidism patients were also compared in the study. TCR Vbeta CDR3 sequencing of approximately 140 peripheral blood samples (roughly 43 ophthalmopathy, about 74 hyperthyroidism and some 17 progressor patients) is reported in the paper. To identify TCR V-J signatures that set the groups apart, the researchers used a discovery cohort of 100 patients, made up of around 40 with Graves' ophthalmopathy and approximately 57 with stable Graves' hyperthyroidism.

Here is what the overall study found, with its caveats: No statistical method was used to set the sample size in advance, and investigators knew the group allocation. Blood samples also contained most of the expanded thyroid clonotypes (frequency above 0.001), which suggests that blood repertoires may reflect thyroid immune responses. In validation, the model predicted progression to ophthalmopathy with approximately 70% sensitivity and approximately 72% specificity, a median of 6.5 months before onset. Ophthalmopathy was separated from stable hyperthyroidism by a 13 V-J signature model, with approximately 90% sensitivity and about 81% specificity obtained in cross-validation and 80%/75% obtained in testing.

TCR beta CDR3 regions were amplified from RNA transcripts. A first-round RT-PCR of the TCR CDR3 used the HTBI primer set with the Qiagen OneStep RT-PCR kit. Libraries were constructed in a second round of multiplex PCR, after which size selection and purification were performed. Libraries were sequenced paired-end with 100 bp reads on an Illumina HiSeq2000. The study's processing was this. Raw data were processed with SOAPnuke, discarding reads with adapters, uncalled bases, mean Phred below 15, or no exact constant-primer or identifier match. COPE v1.2.5 was used to merge high-quality paired reads, and clonotypes were defined as unique nucleotide sequences. MiTCR v1.1 was used to align the clonotypes against IMGT TRBV, TRBD and TRBJ reference segments. The analysis included only V-J combinations with a frequency above 0.0001, which together covered 98% to 99.2% of the repertoires. A TCS score was defined as the ratio between F50 (clonal expansion) and ExV (chaos), using BLOSUM62-based TCRdist between CDR3 peptides within each V-J. Welch's t-statistics and random forest reduced approximately 520 V-J features to 13, which were used in a naive Bayes classifier (R e1071). Clones were called with MiXCR by TCRdb after fastp trimmed the public reads at Q25, and only in-frame beta chains were retained. Every CDR3 protein is listed once, alongside the most common genes and DNA of its rows. The V and J calls and clone size are TCRdb's, not the authors'. This sample comprises around 300,000 distinct CDR3 sequences, around 13% of them detected only once. Roughly 25% of the sample goes to the ten largest clones.

The CDR3 sequence holds 15 residues, the cysteine and phenylalanine included. Kept here is only the CDR3 DNA, which spans 45 bases and is read in frame from base 1. Based on the germline V gene (reference sequence), the CDR1 and CDR2 sequences are LNHDA and SQIVND. The junction carries 13 bases between V and J, which are trimmed by 6 bases and 1 base respectively. This clonotype was counted at least ten times. The antigen it binds to is not known. Base-call qualities are not available, and no considerably larger clone is one nucleotide away. Stable Graves' hyperthyroidism was defined as no progression to ophthalmopathy during 18 months of follow-up. Hyperthyroidism patients were newly diagnosed, with disease duration under 2 months, and aged 18 to 65 years. Patients with uncontrolled infections, other autoimmune diseases, pregnancy or lactation were excluded. Diagnoses were based on clinical symptoms, serum thyroxine and TRAb, thyroid ultrasound and orbital computed tomography. PBMCs were separated from 8 to 10 ml of fresh peripheral blood using Ficoll-Paque density gradient centrifugation. Total RNA was extracted with Trizol reagent, and quality was checked on an Agilent 2100 Bioanalyzer.

This receptor was taken from a woman in her 30s with Graves' hyperthyroidism. The sample was blood. The V and J genes are TRBV19 and TRBJ1-5, with TRBD1 as a weak D call on 6 bases. The nucleotide sequence is given as TGTGCCAGTAGCCTACAGGGAAGGAGCAATCAGCCCCAGCATTTT. It codes for CASSLQGRSNQPQHF.